The entry that follows covers one T cell receptor (beta chain) sequence. Its target is unknown. CD4+ cells yielded CD45RA+ naive and CD45RA-negative memory subsets. This entry belongs to a study of shared clonotypes between healthy human individuals. Repertoires were generated with immunoSEQ multiplex PCR, while TCRdb's copy carries only in-frame clones and drops some. The sample carries approximately 640,000 clones, 55% to 75% recorded once. Study results and limitations: When compared with the clonotypes that were shared by all four sorted-subset donors, the non-shared clonotypes turned out to have lower generation probabilities.

What was sequenced was memory CD4+ T cells sorted from blood. Documented subset: CD45RA-negative fraction. This sequence was found in a woman aged 30 to 39 in good health.

The CDR3 bases are TGTGCCAGCAGCAAGAGCATGGGGGAAGCCCCCTACAATGAGCAGTTCTTC. This encodes CASSKSMGEAPYNEQFF. The chain uses TRBV7-6 and TRBJ2-1; D may correspond to TRBD1 or TRBD2 (5 bases each). The germline V and J ends were trimmed by 5 bases and 2 bases, with 19 bases remaining between them. The germline V gene has CDR1 SGHVS and CDR2 FNYEAQ. This CDR3 has 17 residues. The whole variable domain, filled in from reference TRBV7-6 and TRBJ2-1, reads GAGVSQSPRYKVTKRGQDVALRCDPISGHVSLYWYRQALGQGPEFLTYFNYEAQQDKSGLPNDRFSAERPEGSISTLTIQRTEQRDSAMYRCASSKSMGEAPYNEQFFGPGTRLTVL.